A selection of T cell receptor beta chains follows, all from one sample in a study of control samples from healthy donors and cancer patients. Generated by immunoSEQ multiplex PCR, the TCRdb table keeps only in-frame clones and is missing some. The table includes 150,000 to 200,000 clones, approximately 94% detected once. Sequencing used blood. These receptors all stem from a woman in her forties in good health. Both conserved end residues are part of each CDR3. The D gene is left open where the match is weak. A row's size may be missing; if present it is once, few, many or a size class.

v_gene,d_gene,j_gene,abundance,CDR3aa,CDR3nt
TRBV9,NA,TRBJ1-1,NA,CASSTGGQSEAFF,TGTGCCAGCAGCACCGGCGGACAGAGTGAAGCTTTCTTT
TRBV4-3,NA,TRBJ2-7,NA,CASSRRTDYEQYF,TGCGCCAGCAGCCGAAGAACGGACTACGAGCAGTACTTC
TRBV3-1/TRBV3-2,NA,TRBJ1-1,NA,CASSRAGTEAFF,TGTGCCAGCAGCCGTGCAGGTACTGAAGCTTTCTTT
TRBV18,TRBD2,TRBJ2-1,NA,CASSPGLANEQFF,TGTGCCAGCTCGCCGGGACTAGCCAATGAGCAGTTCTTC
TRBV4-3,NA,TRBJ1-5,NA,CASSLAGPNQPQHF,TGCGCCAGCAGCCTGGCGGGGCCCAATCAGCCCCAGCATTTT
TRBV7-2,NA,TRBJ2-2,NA,CASREGTANTGELFF,TGTGCCAGCAGGGAGGGGACAGCGAACACCGGGGAGCTGTTTTTT
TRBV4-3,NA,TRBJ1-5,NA,CASSQETGGNQPQHF,TGCGCCAGCAGCCAAGAGACGGGCGGGAATCAGCCCCAGCATTTT
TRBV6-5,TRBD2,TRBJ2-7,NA,CASSRLARPYEQYF,TGTGCCAGCAGTCGACTAGCGCGACCCTACGAGCAGTACTTC
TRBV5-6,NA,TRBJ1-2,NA,CASSPQGNYGYTF,TGTGCCAGCAGCCCACAGGGTAACTATGGCTACACCTTC
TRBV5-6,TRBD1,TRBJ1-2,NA,CASSWWSGTAINYGYTF,TGTGCCAGCAGCTGGTGGAGCGGGACAGCAATTAACTATGGCTACACCTTC
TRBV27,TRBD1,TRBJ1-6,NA,CATRGTGNSPLHF,TGTGCCACCAGGGGGACCGGTAATTCACCCCTCCACTTT
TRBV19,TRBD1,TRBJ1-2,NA,CATEQGNYGYTF,TGTGCCACGGAACAGGGGAACTATGGCTACACCTTC
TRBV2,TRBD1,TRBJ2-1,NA,CASIRDRGLSEQFF,TGTGCCAGCATTCGGGACAGGGGGCTTAGTGAGCAGTTCTTC
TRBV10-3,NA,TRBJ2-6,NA,CAIWNTGANVLTF,TGTGCCATCTGGAATACCGGGGCCAACGTCCTGACTTTC
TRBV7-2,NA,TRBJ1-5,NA,CASSLSNQPQHF,TGTGCCAGCAGCTTAAGCAATCAGCCCCAGCATTTT
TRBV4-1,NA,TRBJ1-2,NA,CASSQGVFRIKEYGYTF,TGCGCCAGCAGCCAAGGGGTGTTCAGAATAAAGGAGTATGGCTACACCTTC
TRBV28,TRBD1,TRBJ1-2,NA,CASSEPGQGGYGYTF,TGTGCCAGCAGTGAACCGGGACAGGGGGGGTATGGCTACACCTTC
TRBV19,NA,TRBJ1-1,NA,CASSSLGQGNTEAFF,TGTGCCAGTAGTTCCCTCGGTCAGGGGAACACTGAAGCTTTCTTT
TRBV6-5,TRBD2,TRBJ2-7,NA,CASSYPGTSGSYEQYF,TGTGCCAGCAGTTACCCCGGGACTAGCGGCTCCTACGAGCAGTACTTC
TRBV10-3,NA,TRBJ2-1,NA,CAISESGRDYNEQFF,TGTGCCATCAGTGAGTCGGGACGGGATTACAATGAGCAGTTCTTC
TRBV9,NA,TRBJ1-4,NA,CASSVESIVRTATNEKLFF,TGTGCCAGCAGCGTAGAATCGATTGTCCGGACAGCAACTAATGAAAAACTGTTTTTT
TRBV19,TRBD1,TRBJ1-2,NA,CASMEGQGFGYTF,TGTGCCAGTATGGAGGGACAGGGTTTCGGCTACACCTTC
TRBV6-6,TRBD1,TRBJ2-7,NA,CASSFSRQGAYEQYF,TGTGCCAGCAGTTTCTCGCGGCAGGGGGCGTACGAGCAGTACTTC
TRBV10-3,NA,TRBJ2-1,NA,CAISERGWAVSSYNEQFF,TGTGCCATCAGTGAGCGGGGGTGGGCGGTGAGCTCCTACAATGAGCAGTTCTTC
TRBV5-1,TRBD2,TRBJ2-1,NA,CASTNVAGAPNEQFF,TGCGCCAGCACCAACGTAGCGGGAGCGCCCAATGAGCAGTTCTTC
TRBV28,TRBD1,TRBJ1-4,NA,CASLNWGQGARGEKLFF,TGTGCCAGCCTTAATTGGGGACAGGGGGCTCGGGGTGAAAAACTGTTTTTT
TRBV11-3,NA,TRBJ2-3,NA,CASSLFTTDTQYF,TGTGCCAGCAGCTTGTTTACCACAGATACGCAGTATTTT
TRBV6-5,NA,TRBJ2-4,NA,CASSMGTAKNIQYF,TGTGCCAGCAGTATGGGGACAGCCAAAAACATTCAGTACTTC
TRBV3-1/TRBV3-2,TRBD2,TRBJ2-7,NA,CASSPGTIFWEQYF,TGTGCCAGCAGCCCTGGGACTATCTTTTGGGAGCAGTACTTC
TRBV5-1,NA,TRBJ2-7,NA,CASSLSLSYEQYF,TGCGCCAGCAGCTTGTCCCTATCCTACGAGCAGTACTTC
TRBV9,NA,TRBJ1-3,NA,CASSGEGRNTIYF,TGTGCCAGCAGCGGGGAGGGTAGAAACACCATATATTTT
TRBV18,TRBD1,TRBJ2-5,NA,CASSPQTGGETQYF,TGTGCCAGCTCACCACAAACAGGGGGAGAGACCCAGTACTTC
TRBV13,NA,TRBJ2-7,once,CASSLSSLGSSYEQYF,TGTGCCAGCAGCTTAAGCTCCCTAGGGAGCTCCTACGAGCAGTACTTC
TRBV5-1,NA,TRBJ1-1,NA,CASRPRQLMNTEAFF,TGCGCCAGCAGACCGAGACAGTTAATGAACACTGAAGCTTTCTTT
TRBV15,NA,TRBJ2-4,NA,CATSRDPGSDIQYF,TGTGCCACCAGCAGAGATCCGGGATCGGACATTCAGTACTTC
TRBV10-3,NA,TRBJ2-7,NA,CAISESTPESSYEQYF,TGTGCCATCAGTGAGTCGACGCCAGAGAGCTCCTACGAGCAGTACTTC
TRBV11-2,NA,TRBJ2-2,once,CASSGVTGELFF,TGTGCCAGCAGCGGGGTCACCGGGGAGCTGTTTTTT
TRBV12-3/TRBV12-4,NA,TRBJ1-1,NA,CASEGGSTEAFF,TGTGCCAGCGAAGGGGGGAGCACTGAAGCTTTCTTT
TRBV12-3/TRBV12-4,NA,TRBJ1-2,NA,CASSSGPNYGYTF,TGTGCCAGCAGCTCGGGACCCAACTATGGCTACACCTTC
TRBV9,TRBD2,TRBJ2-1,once,CASSALTSGEQFF,TGTGCCAGCAGCGCCCTCACTAGCGGGGAGCAGTTCTTC
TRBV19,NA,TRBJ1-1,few,CASRQGRAFF,TGTGCCAGTCGGCAGGGGCGAGCTTTCTTT
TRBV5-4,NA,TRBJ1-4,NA,CASSSKTEGDFNEKLFF,TGTGCCAGCAGCTCCAAGACAGAAGGGGATTTTAATGAAAAACTGTTTTTT
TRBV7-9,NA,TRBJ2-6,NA,CASSLGAVLTF,TGTGCCAGCAGCTTAGGCGCCGTCCTGACTTTC
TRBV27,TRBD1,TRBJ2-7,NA,CASRKDRVSYEQYF,TGTGCCAGCAGAAAGGACAGGGTCTCCTACGAGCAGTACTTC
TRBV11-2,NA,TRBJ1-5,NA,CASSFLGQPQHF,TGTGCCAGCAGCTTTCTGGGTCAGCCCCAGCATTTT
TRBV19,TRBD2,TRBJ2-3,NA,CATGLASVDTQYF,TGTGCCACCGGACTAGCTTCGGTAGATACGCAGTATTTT
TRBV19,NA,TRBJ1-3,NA,CASSSRRGEIYF,TGTGCCAGTAGTTCGAGACGGGGAGAAATATATTTT
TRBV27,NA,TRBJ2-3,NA,CASSQSGDTQYF,TGTGCCAGCAGTCAATCGGGAGATACGCAGTATTTT
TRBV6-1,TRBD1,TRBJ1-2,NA,CASSEAMGQGNGYTF,TGTGCCAGCAGTGAAGCGATGGGACAGGGCAATGGCTACACCTTC
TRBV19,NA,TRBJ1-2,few,CASTSTTIYGYTF,TGTGCCAGTACCTCAACAACTATCTATGGCTACACCTTC
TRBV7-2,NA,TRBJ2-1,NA,CASSLIHEGEQFF,TGTGCCAGCAGCTTAATCCACGAGGGCGAGCAGTTCTTC
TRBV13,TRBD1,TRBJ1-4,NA,CASSPPGRTGEKLFF,TGTGCCAGCAGCCCCCCGGGGAGGACAGGTGAAAAACTGTTTTTT
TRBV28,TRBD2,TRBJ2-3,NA,CASFAGGTDTQYF,TGTGCCAGCTTCGCGGGGGGCACAGATACGCAGTATTTT
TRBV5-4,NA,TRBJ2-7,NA,CASSGGDIAYEQYF,TGTGCCAGCAGCGGGGGGGACATAGCCTACGAGCAGTACTTC
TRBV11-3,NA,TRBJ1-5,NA,CASTFKGYSKDQPQHF,TGTGCCAGCACCTTTAAAGGGTACAGCAAAGATCAGCCCCAGCATTTT
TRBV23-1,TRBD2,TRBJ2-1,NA,CASRLAGESLRCNEQFF,TGCGCCAGCAGACTAGCGGGAGAAAGTTTGAGGTGCAATGAGCAGTTCTTC